This is a list of T cell receptor beta chains from one sample in a study of T cell responses to AZD1222 COVID-19 vaccine. Profiled with immunoSEQ multiplex PCR; TCRdb holds only in-frame clones, not every one. Found here are approximately 210,000 clones, approximately 90% of them singletons; the top ten hold 3% to 3.5%. The specimen comprised peripheral blood, sampled 28 days after the second AZD1222 dose. All receptors come from an adult who received the AZD1222 COVID-19 vaccine. Each CDR3 is given with its conserved first and last residue.

V gene	J gene	CDR3 protein
TRBV19	TRBJ1-4	CASSTGVPNEKLFF
TRBV15	TRBJ1-4	CATSRDHEGATNEKLFF
TRBV6-5	TRBJ1-6	CASSYRLANSPLHF
TRBV21-1	TRBJ1-1	CASSKGHLRHTEAFF
TRBV27	TRBJ1-2	CASSDRAYGYTF
TRBV3-1/TRBV3-2	TRBJ1-6	CASSPLVGPGGTSPLHF
TRBV27	TRBJ1-4	CASSPPGLGETNEKLFF
TRBV7-3	TRBJ1-1	CASSLEGGRNTEAFF
TRBV11-3	TRBJ2-1	CASSLRLPGPEQFF
TRBV7-2	TRBJ1-5	CASRESVNQPQHF
TRBV27	TRBJ1-2	CASSWDENYGYTF
TRBV6-1	TRBJ2-7	CASSEAPFTSYVQYF
TRBV6-5	TRBJ2-7	CASSSRRGEQYF
TRBV15	TRBJ2-3	CATSSMGDKGTDTQYF
TRBV5-1	TRBJ2-1	CASNNHRDQPYNEQFF
TRBV27	TRBJ1-6	CASSLTGDGSPLHF
TRBV19	TRBJ1-5	CASGVLPSGNQPQHF
TRBV5-1	TRBJ1-5	CASSLASGSNQPQHF
TRBV28	TRBJ1-1	CASSPPGGNTEAFF
TRBV7-9	TRBJ2-7	CASSHRLAAYEQYF
TRBV7-8	TRBJ1-2	CASSSGKGAMSGYTF
TRBV7-2	TRBJ1-5	CASSLVWGGGNQPQHF
TRBV5-1	TRBJ1-6	CASSLGDGSSYNSPLHF
TRBV5-1	TRBJ2-1	CASSLVGPNEQFF
TRBV7-2	TRBJ1-5	CASSADRYQPQHF
TRBV7-9	TRBJ2-7	CASSSTGRSNEQYF
TRBV28	TRBJ1-1	CASTLHTEAFF
TRBV18	TRBJ1-6	CASSPLGQGDSPLHF
TRBV2	TRBJ2-7	CASNGVGASREQYF
TRBV9	TRBJ2-5	CASSAHRGQETQYF
TRBV19	TRBJ2-7	CASSIAGGQGTYEQYF
TRBV5-1	TRBJ2-7	CASSFGLAGYEQYF
TRBV5-1	TRBJ2-1	CASSRAGGPDEQFF
TRBV30	TRBJ1-5	CAWSSLGFGGLQPQHF
TRBV5-4	TRBJ1-1	CASSYEATYTEAFF
TRBV11-2	TRBJ1-1	CASSLRGALTEAFF
TRBV6-5	TRBJ1-5	CASSFGPWGYQPQHF
TRBV18	TRBJ1-2	CASSPETGVEGYTF
TRBV18	TRBJ1-1	CASSPQKGNTEAFF
TRBV3-1/TRBV3-2	TRBJ2-1	CASSQGWPGLAGVRNEQFF
TRBV7-3	TRBJ2-6	CASSPTEPGANVLTF
TRBV4-1	TRBJ2-7	CASSQDEGLAVAYEQYF
TRBV19	TRBJ2-6	CASTHRARAGANVLTF
TRBV19	TRBJ1-4	CASSTRGGGLNEKLFF
TRBV6-5	TRBJ2-1	CATAGGEGEQFF
TRBV19	TRBJ2-3	CASSIADTRDTQYF
TRBV3-1/TRBV3-2	TRBJ2-7	CASSQDAGRAYEQYF
TRBV5-1	TRBJ2-7	CASSNDISGGVYEQYF
TRBV27	TRBJ2-1	CASSFVAAPYNEQFF
TRBV7-9	TRBJ1-6	CASSPSPDRSNSPLHF
TRBV7-9	TRBJ2-1	CASSLKRGHEQFF
TRBV5-1	TRBJ1-2	CASSLGDSYGYTF
TRBV4-1	TRBJ1-5	CASSQPRNQPQHF
TRBV4-3	TRBJ1-2	CASSQVPGQGANGYTF
TRBV28	TRBJ1-6	CASRPSRASLHF